Presented here are 10 T cell receptor beta chains from one specimen sequenced in a study of blood T cell repertoires in COVID-19. Sequenced by immunoSEQ multiplex PCR; TCRdb stores in-frame clones only, minus some. The table includes 200,000 to 300,000 clones, 84% detected once. Sequenced: peripheral blood. These receptor sequences come from a human donor in a cohort sampled during active COVID-19.

The chain joins TRBV11-2 to TRBJ2-5; a weak D match, TRBD1 (6 bases). Germline values: CDR1 SGHAT, CDR2 FQNNGV. The V end lost 5 bases, the J end lost 9 bases, and 22 bases lay between the germline ends. The CDR3 loop spans 15 amino acids. Written as DNA, the CDR3 is TGTGCCAGCAGCGAGGGGGACGGGACCCCCAGGGCCCAGTACTTC. Protein: CASSEGDGTPRAQYF.

V gene TRBV9 combines with J gene TRBJ2-2, with TRBD2 identical over 8 bases. Germline values: CDR1 SGDLS, CDR2 YYNGEE. V shed 3 bases and J 4 bases; nucleotides not matched to a gene: 5. The CDR3 is 15 amino acids. CDR3 DNA: TGTGCCAGCAGCGGAGCGGGAGCGATCACCGGGGAGCTGTTTTTT. Translated, it gives CASSGAGAITGELFF.

The J gene is TRBJ2-5, the V gene TRBV16; maybe TRBD1 (5 bases). In germline, CDR1 is KGHSY, CDR2 FQNENV. Trimming removed 4 bases at V and 4 bases at J, with 16 bases between. The CDR3 has 15 residues. CDR3 region: CASSRVGVVGETQYF. DNA of the CDR3: TGTGCCAGCAGCCGCGTAGGGGTTGTCGGAGAGACCCAGTACTTC.

The V gene is TRBV14, the J gene TRBJ1-3; no definite D call. This CDR3 spans 15 amino acids. CDR1 is SGHDN, CDR2 FVKESK, per germline. V lost 4 bases to trimming and J lost 2 bases, with 12 bases between them. The CDR3: CASSRPLTAGNTIYF. CDR3 DNA: TGTGCCAGCAGCCGCCCCCTAACGGCTGGAAACACCATATATTTT.

The rearrangement uses TRBV7-4 and TRBJ2-7; 7 bases line up with TRBD2. Germline V gene lookup returns CDR1 SGHVT and CDR2 SQSDAQ. The V and J ends lost 5 bases and 1 base, in that order; junction bases with no gene match: 5. This CDR3 has 14 amino acids. CDR3 region: CASSRTRRSYEQYF. The CDR3 nucleotides read TGTGCCAGCAGCCGGACTAGGAGGTCCTACGAGCAGTACTTC.

This clone has a single count. This chain uses TRBV27 with TRBJ2-7; TRBD1 agrees at 8 bases. V shed 1 base, J shed 6 bases, and the junction held 5 bases outside the gene matches. CDR1 is MNHEY, CDR2 SMNVEV, per germline (reference sequence). The CDR3 contains 14 residues. This CDR3 reads CASSLFRGPGEQYF. The CDR3 region has the DNA TGTGCCAGCAGTTTATTCAGGGGGCCGGGCGAGCAGTACTTC.

V is TRBV9 and J is TRBJ2-3; TRBD2 is a possible D gene (6 bases). Trimming took off 4 bases at V and 5 bases at J, with 14 bases between the two ends. In germline, CDR1 is SGDLS, CDR2 YYNGEE. The CDR3 length is 14 residues. CDR3 region: CASSQRAGGDTQYF. CDR3 nucleotides: TGTGCCAGCAGCCAAAGGGCCGGGGGAGATACGCAGTATTTT.

The chain combines TRBV28 with TRBJ1-5; 12 bases are a match to TRBD1. Germline V gene lookup returns CDR1 MDHEN and CDR2 SYDVKM. V gave up 4 bases and J gave up 7 bases; unmatched junction bases: 8. The CDR3 runs 16 residues. CDR3 sequence: CASSWGQGASRQPQHF. CDR3 nucleotides: TGTGCCAGCAGTTGGGGACAGGGGGCGTCAAGGCAGCCCCAGCATTTT.

The rearrangement uses TRBV21-1 and TRBJ2-1; the table's D call, TRBD2, has no DNA check behind it. TRBV21-1 is noted as a pseudogene. The CDR3 consists of 18 residues. The CDR3 DNA is TGTGCCAGCAGCAAAGCATCGACTAGCGGGACAATGGGCAATGAGCAGTTCTTC. Translating gives CASSKASTSGTMGNEQFF.

This rearrangement joins TRBV18 to TRBJ2-5, with 7 bases that match TRBD1. The J segment lost 3 bases and the V segment lost 6 bases, leaving 10 bases of the junction unmatched. Germline values: CDR1 KGHSH, CDR2 LQKENI. The CDR3 loop spans 15 amino acids. The CDR3 loop reads CASSHLGQLKETQYF. The CDR3 DNA is TGTGCCAGCTCCCACCTGGGACAGCTAAAAGAGACCCAGTACTTC.